Below are 21 T cell receptor beta chains sequenced from a single sample in a study of cytomegalovirus exposure and HLA in healthy donors. The method was immunoSEQ multiplex PCR; TCRdb's version includes in-frame clones alone and lacks a portion of them. This table holds 50,000 to 65,000 clones, approximately 89% found once. Input material: PBMCs. Receptors originate from a woman under 30 in good health and CMV-seropositive.

The genes are TRBV6-1 and TRBJ1-5; TRBD1 aligns across 7 bases. Germline values: CDR1 MNHNS, CDR2 SASEGT. Germline trimming cut 8 bases from V and 3 bases from J; bases unmatched to any gene: 4. This CDR3 region has 13 residues. The CDR3 reads CASGTADNQPQHF. The CDR3 DNA reads TGTGCCAGCGGGACAGCCGACAATCAGCCCCAGCATTTT.

V and J are TRBV11-2 and TRBJ1-1; D is ambiguous. V lost 0 bases, J lost 6 bases, and 14 bases lay in between. Per the germline V gene, CDR1 is SGHAT and CDR2 is FQNNGV. The CDR3 spans 15 residues. The CDR3 DNA sequence: TGTGCCAGCAGCTTAGAACTACGAGTAATTCCTGAAGCTTTCTTT. Amino acids: CASSLELRVIPEAFF.

The CDR3 DNA reads as TGCGCCAGCAGCTTCGGGACTCCAGTCAATGAGCAGTTCTTC. Protein: CASSFGTPVNEQFF. The chain is built from TRBV5-1 and TRBJ2-1; TRBD2 is a possible D gene (6 bases). CDR1 SGHRS and CDR2 YFSETQ come from the germline V gene. The CDR3 extends over 14 amino acids. V was cut by 2 bases and J by 6 bases, with 12 bases left in between.

This sequence joins TRBV5-4 and TRBJ2-5, with 14 bases fitting TRBD2. This CDR3 contains 15 residues. The V gene end was trimmed by 3 bases and the J gene end by 3 bases; junction bases not matched to a gene: 1. Per the germline V gene, CDR1 is SGHNT and CDR2 is YYREEE (reference sequence). CDR3 loop: CASSSGLAGEETQYF. The CDR3, as DNA: TGTGCCAGCAGCTCGGGACTAGCGGGGGAAGAGACCCAGTACTTC.

The gene calls are TRBV15 and TRBJ1-2; D gene unclear. The CDR3 runs 15 residues. The V gene's germline CDR1 is LNHNV and CDR2 YYDKDF (reference sequence). The V end lost 8 bases, the J end lost 3 bases, and 19 bases lay between the germline ends. CDR3 in amino acids: CATQSYNLEDYGYTF. The CDR3 DNA reads as TGTGCCACCCAGTCCTATAACCTGGAGGACTATGGCTACACCTTC.

The chain employs TRBV6-5 and TRBJ2-3; 10 nucleotides line up with TRBD2. CDR1 is MNHEY and CDR2 is SVGAGI in the germline V gene. V gave up 6 bases and J gave up 1 base; unmatched junction bases: 4. The CDR3 consists of 15 residues. The CDR3 protein is CASRAGLAGTDTQYF. DNA for the CDR3: TGTGCCAGCAGGGCTGGACTAGCGGGCACAGATACGCAGTATTTT.

The rearrangement links TRBV19 to TRBJ2-7; 10 bases agree with TRBD2. Unmatched junction bases numbered 6, after V lost 2 bases and J lost 2 bases. This CDR3 is 16 amino acids long. Germline V gene lookup returns CDR1 LNHDA and CDR2 SQIVND (reference sequence). CDR3 region: CASSILPGLATYEQYF. The CDR3, as DNA: TGTGCCAGTAGTATATTGCCGGGACTAGCGACCTACGAGCAGTACTTC.

V and J are TRBV4-1 and TRBJ1-1; D uncertain. The CDR3 totals 15 residues. Germline V gives CDR1 MGHRA, CDR2 YSYEKL. The V and J ends lost 0 bases and 10 bases respectively, with 18 bases between them. CDR3 amino acids: CASSQEVGSSGLAFF. The CDR3 DNA reads TGCGCCAGCAGCCAAGAAGTTGGCAGCAGCGGACTAGCTTTCTTT.

CDR3 region: CASSSDRPLVDDTQYF. DNA of the CDR3: TGTGCCAGCAGCTCCGACAGGCCCCTAGTGGACGATACGCAGTATTTT. The V call is TRBV7-2, the J call TRBJ2-3, with D maybe TRBD1 (6 bases). Trimming took off 4 bases at V and 6 bases at J, with 20 bases between the two ends. The CDR3 loop spans 16 amino acids. CDR1 is SGHTA, CDR2 FQGNSA, per germline.

The V call is TRBV10-3, the J call TRBJ1-3; TRBD1 is a possible D gene (6 bases). The CDR3 runs 15 residues. Between the trimmed V and J ends, which lost 8 bases and 3 bases, there was a span of 17 bases. CDR1 is ENHRY, CDR2 SYGVKD, per germline. The DNA of the CDR3 is TGTGCCATCGGCACAGGGTTGGAAAGTGGAAACACCATATATTTT. The encoded protein is CAIGTGLESGNTIYF.

V is TRBV2 and J is TRBJ2-1; 9 positions match TRBD2. This CDR3 has 15 residues. Trimming cost V 8 bases and J 4 bases; bases outside gene matches: 9. The germline V gene encodes CDR1 SNHLY and CDR2 FYNNEI. CDR3 DNA sequence: TGTGCCAGCCGCCTCGGGCGGGGGGGATACAATGAGCAGTTCTTC. This translates into CASRLGRGGYNEQFF.

This clone was detected once. The chain is built from TRBV5-1 and TRBJ2-2; no clear D gene. Germline CDR1 reads SGHRS; CDR2 reads YFSETQ. CDR3 length: 13 amino acids. Trimming shortened V by 0 bases and J by 5 bases, and 5 bases separated the two germline ends. CDR3 bases: TGCGCCAGCAGCTTGGGGCGGACCGGGGAGCTGTTTTTT. This sequence encodes CASSLGRTGELFF.

The CDR3 loop is CASSFAGAGAGAYEQYF. In DNA form, the CDR3 reads TGTGCCAGCAGCTTCGCTGGGGCGGGGGCCGGCGCCTACGAGCAGTACTTC. This chain uses TRBV11-2 with TRBJ2-7, with D possibly being TRBD2 (7 bases). The CDR3 consists of 17 residues. Trimming took off 3 bases at V and 2 bases at J, with 20 bases between the two ends. Per germline, CDR1 SGHAT and CDR2 FQNNGV.

The genes are TRBV6-1 and TRBJ1-2; 8 positions match TRBD1. The CDR3 covers 13 residues. J gave up 10 bases and V 7 bases, and 11 bases lay outside the gene matches. In germline, CDR1 is MNHNS, CDR2 SASEGT. The CDR3 region is CASIDDRGYHYTF. As DNA, the CDR3 is TGTGCCAGCATAGATGACAGGGGATATCACTACACCTTC.

A single count supports this clone. The chain links TRBV4-1 to TRBJ2-5; 8 bases are shared with TRBD2. The ends lost 0 bases at V and 5 bases at J; junction bases unmatched: 8. The CDR3 covers 16 residues. The germline CDR1 and CDR2 sequences are MGHRA and YSYEKL. CDR3 amino acids: CASSQDWRGVGETQYF. CDR3 DNA: TGCGCCAGCAGCCAAGATTGGCGGGGGGTTGGTGAGACCCAGTACTTC.

This clone was seen once. This chain joins TRBV19 and TRBJ2-5; D remains unclear. The germline V gene has CDR1 LNHDA and CDR2 SQIVND (reference sequence). The V and J ends lost 5 bases and 4 bases respectively, with 11 bases between them. The CDR3 is 13 amino acids. CDR3 in amino acids: CASSGSGPETQYF. Written as DNA, the CDR3 is TGTGCCAGTAGTGGATCGGGTCCAGAGACCCAGTACTTC.

The chain links TRBV5-8 to TRBJ1-4; D unresolved. Germline V gene data show CDR1 as SGHTS and CDR2 as YDEGEE. This CDR3 spans 10 amino acids. Trimming left V 5 bases short and J 8 bases short, with 4 bases between. The CDR3: CASRQEKLFF. In nucleotides, the CDR3 is TGTGCCAGCAGACAGGAAAAACTGTTTTTT.

This sequence joins TRBV5-4 and TRBJ2-3; unclear D gene. CDR3 length: 13 amino acids. Trimming pared 5 bases from V and 0 bases from J, leaving 7 bases between. The V gene's germline CDR1 is SGHNT and CDR2 YYREEE (reference sequence). The CDR3 reads CASRPGSTDTQYF. CDR3 DNA: TGTGCCAGCAGACCCGGGAGCACAGATACGCAGTATTTT.

This clone was seen once. The V gene is TRBV4-3, the J gene TRBJ1-3; D unresolved. This CDR3 contains 17 residues. Trimming pared 0 bases from V and 0 bases from J, leaving 12 bases between. CDR1 LGHNA and CDR2 YSLEER come from the germline V gene. CDR3 DNA sequence: TGCGCCAGCAGCCAAGATTCGCAGCGGATCTCTGGAAACACCATATATTTT. This encodes CASSQDSQRISGNTIYF.

The chain combines TRBV11-1 with TRBJ2-4, with D perhaps TRBD1 (6 bases). V dropped 4 bases and J dropped 0 bases, with 19 bases sitting between them. The CDR3 is made up of 18 amino acids. Germline CDR1 reads SGHAT; CDR2 reads FQDESV (reference sequence). CDR3 DNA: TGTGCCAGCAGCTCACCCTCAGGACAGTCACTAGCCAAAAACATTCAGTACTTC. Translating gives CASSSPSGQSLAKNIQYF.

The chain joins TRBV2 to TRBJ1-2; possibly TRBD1 for D (5 bases). The CDR3 has 12 amino acids. CDR1 is SNHLY, CDR2 FYNNEI, per germline. The ends were cut back, 4 bases at V and 8 bases at J, with 11 bases in the middle. The CDR3 coding sequence is TGTGCCAGCAGTGCAGGGCTAGACGGCTACACCTTC. It is translated as CASSAGLDGYTF.